This T cell receptor beta chain was observed in a study of blood T cell repertoires in COVID-19. At the level of the study: From the United States, Italy and Spain came samples of acute and convalescent COVID-19.

One Seattle source followed patients from active infection through their disease course. The V gene's germline CDR1 is SGHNT and CDR2 YENEEA. This CDR3 spans 13 amino acids. J gave up 6 bases and V 5 bases, and 4 bases lay outside the gene matches. How the authors handled the data: Estimation of nucleated cell counts was performed using reference gene primer amplification. The method was immunoSEQ multiplex PCR; TCRdb's version includes in-frame clones alone and lacks a portion of them. D and trimming were read from the DNA, whereas the V and J calls and clone size are those reported in that table. The sample carries about 440,000 clones, 88% recorded once.

This sequence joins TRBV11-3 and TRBJ2-3, with 8 nucleotides matching TRBD1. The sequenced sample consisted of peripheral blood. The sequence came from a woman aged 45-65 years with COVID-19, enrolled during active disease. The CDR3 sequence is CASSADRVDTQYF. The CDR3 DNA sequence: TGTGCCAGCAGCGCGGACAGGGTTGATACGCAGTATTTT. Supplemented by reference TRBV11-3 and TRBJ2-3, the full variable domain reads EAGVVQSPRYKIIEKKQPVAFWCNPISGHNTLYWYLQNLGQGPELLIRYENEEAVDDSQLPKDRFSAERLKGVDSTLKIQPAELGDSAVYLCASSADRVDTQYFGPGTRLTVL.